The next 8 T cell receptor beta chains were all read from a single sample in a study of shared clonotypes between healthy human individuals. Assay used: immunoSEQ multiplex PCR; TCRdb lists only in-frame clones, some missing. This sample has roughly 2,300,000 clones, with approximately 90% found just once. Sequenced sample: naive CD4+ T cells from PBMCs. Described subset: CD45RA+ positively selected. These receptors came from a man aged 18 to 30 in good health. Some clones in this sample may be carry-over from other donors' samples.

This chain links TRBV19 with TRBJ2-2; 9 bases match TRBD2. The CDR3 sequence is 15 residues long. CDR1 LNHDA and CDR2 SQIVND come from the germline V gene (reference sequence). J lost 0 bases, V lost 7 bases, and 3 bases had no gene match. The DNA of the CDR3 is TGTGCCAGTAAGACTAGCGGTCCGAACACCGGGGAGCTGTTTTTT. Encoded protein: CASKTSGPNTGELFF. The whole variable domain, filled in from reference TRBV19 and TRBJ2-2, reads DGGITQSPKYLFRKEGQNVTLSCEQNLNHDAMYWYRQDPGQGLRLIYYSQIVNDFQKGDIAEGYSVSREKKESFPLTVTSAQKNPTAFYLCASKTSGPNTGELFFGEGSRLTVL.

The V call is TRBV28, the J call TRBJ2-6; 9 nucleotides align to TRBD1. The CDR3 is made up of 17 amino acids. The V segment lost 4 bases and the J segment 4 bases; nucleotides outside the gene matches: 8. The V gene's germline CDR1 is MDHEN and CDR2 SYDVKM. In DNA, the CDR3 is TGTGCCAGCAGTTACCCAACAGGGGGCTTCGGGGCCAACGTCCTGACTTTC. Protein: CASSYPTGGFGANVLTF.

This rearrangement joins TRBV5-1 to TRBJ2-7; TRBD2 matches at 8 bases. There are 16 residues in the CDR3. The J segment lost 2 bases and the V segment lost 0 bases, leaving 7 bases of the junction unmatched. Germline loops: CDR1 SGHRS, CDR2 YFSETQ. CDR3 in amino acids: CASSLGPGGAAYEQYF. Here the CDR3 DNA reads TGCGCCAGCAGCTTGGGTCCCGGGGGGGCCGCCTACGAGCAGTACTTC. The variable domain in full, with the rest retrieved from reference TRBV5-1 and TRBJ2-7, is KAGVTQTPRYLIKTRGQQVTLSCSPISGHRSVSWYQQTPGQGLQFLFEYFSETQRNKGNFPGRFSGRQFSNSRSEMNVSTLELGDSALYLCASSLGPGGAAYEQYFGPGTRLTVT.

The chain links TRBV7-8 to TRBJ2-7; 7 nucleotides agree with TRBD2. Germline V lookup: CDR1 SGHVS, CDR2 FQNEAQ. V lost 2 bases to trimming and J lost 2 bases; unmatched junction nucleotides: 6. The CDR3 covers 15 residues. The CDR3 sequence is CASSLRREFPYEQYF. DNA of the CDR3: TGTGCCAGCAGCTTACGGCGGGAGTTTCCCTACGAGCAGTACTTC.

The chain combines TRBV25-1 with TRBJ2-5; 9 bases align to TRBD2. Germline loops: CDR1 MGHDK, CDR2 SYGVNS. V dropped 8 bases and J dropped 5; count of bases not matched to a gene: 6. There are 13 residues in the CDR3. The CDR3 here is CASRGRGGETQYF. DNA of the CDR3: TGTGCCAGCCGCGGGAGGGGCGGGGAGACCCAGTACTTC. The full variable domain, with the rest looked up from reference TRBV25-1 and TRBJ2-5, is EADIYQTPRYLVIGTGKKITLECSQTMGHDKMYWYQQDPGMELHLIHYSYGVNSTEKGDLSSESTVSRIRTEHFPLTLESARPSHTSQYLCASRGRGGETQYFGPGTRLLVL.

The chain combines TRBV15 with TRBJ2-2, with D possibly TRBD2 on 5 matching bases. CDR1 LNHNV and CDR2 YYDKDF come from the germline V gene (reference sequence). The CDR3 length is 16 residues. With 1 base removed from V and 1 base from J, the gap between germline ends came to 10 bases. The CDR3 loop is CATSRGLRENTGELFF. In DNA, the CDR3 is TGTGCCACCAGCAGAGGATTGAGGGAGAACACCGGGGAGCTGTTTTTT.

Here the CDR3 reads CASSLASTRYF. Written as DNA, the CDR3 is TGTGCCAGCAGTTTAGCCTCAACAAGGTATTTT. V is TRBV28 and J is TRBJ2-3; D is unclear. CDR1 and CDR2 (germline): MDHEN, SYDVKM. The CDR3 runs 11 residues. Trimming cost V 2 bases and J 14 bases, with 11 bases left between them.

The chain joins TRBV7-3 to TRBJ2-7, with 8 bases aligning to TRBD1. V was pared by 2 bases and J by 4 bases, with 13 bases of the junction left unmatched. From germline, CDR1 is SGHTA and CDR2 FQGTGA. The CDR3 spans 17 residues. The CDR3 region is CASSLGPRTGRPYEQYF. The CDR3 DNA reads as TGTGCCAGCAGCTTAGGGCCTCGGACAGGGCGCCCTTACGAGCAGTACTTC.